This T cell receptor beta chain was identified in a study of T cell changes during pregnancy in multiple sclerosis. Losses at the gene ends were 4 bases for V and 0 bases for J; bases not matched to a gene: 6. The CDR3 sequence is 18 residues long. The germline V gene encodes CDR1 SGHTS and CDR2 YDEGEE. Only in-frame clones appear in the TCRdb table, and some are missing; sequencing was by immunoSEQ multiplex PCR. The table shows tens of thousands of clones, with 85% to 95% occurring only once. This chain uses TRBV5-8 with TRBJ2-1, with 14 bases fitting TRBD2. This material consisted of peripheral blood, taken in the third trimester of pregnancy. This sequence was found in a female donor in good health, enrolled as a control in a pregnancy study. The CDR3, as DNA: TGTGCCAGCAGCCCTGGACTAGCGGGGGGCCGCTCCTACAATGAGCAGTTCTTC. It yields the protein CASSPGLAGGRSYNEQFF.